These 30 T cell receptor beta chains originate from one sample sequenced in a study of T cell responses to AZD1222 COVID-19 vaccine. Some clones are missing from TCRdb's copy, which holds only in-frame ones; the method was immunoSEQ multiplex PCR. The sample carries roughly 160,000 clones, around 87% recorded once. The input for sequencing was peripheral blood, taken 28 days after the second AZD1222 dose. These receptors were taken from an adult who received the AZD1222 COVID-19 vaccine.

The rearrangement links TRBV27 to TRBJ2-7; no definite D call. This CDR3 comprises 15 residues. V dropped 0 bases and J dropped 3 bases, with 12 bases sitting between them. The germline V gene encodes CDR1 MNHEY and CDR2 SMNVEV (reference sequence). As DNA, the CDR3 is TGTGCCAGCAGTTTATCGATCGGCGGAAACTACGAGCAGTACTTC. Protein sequence: CASSLSIGGNYEQYF.

The CDR3 nucleotides are TGTGCCAGCAGCAGCCGACAGGGGGCGCGGGGAAACACCATATATTTT. Translated, it gives CASSSRQGARGNTIYF. The gene calls are TRBV7-2 and TRBJ1-3, with TRBD1 matching 10 bases. The CDR3 loop spans 16 amino acids. The germline V gene has CDR1 SGHTA and CDR2 FQGNSA. Unmatched junction bases numbered 8, after V lost 5 bases and J lost 4 bases.

This clone was observed a few times. The genes are TRBV7-2 and TRBJ1-3, with D unresolved. Germline loops: CDR1 SGHTA, CDR2 FQGNSA. V was cut by 2 bases and J by 0 bases, with 8 bases left in between. The CDR3 totals 15 residues. CDR3 in amino acids: CASSLSGFSGNTIYF. The CDR3 bases are TGTGCCAGCAGCTTATCAGGCTTCTCTGGAAACACCATATATTTT.

The chain is built from TRBV2 and TRBJ2-2, with TRBD2 matching 10 bases. The junction had 11 bases not matched to a gene; V was cut back by 3 bases and J by 4 bases. From germline, CDR1 is SNHLY and CDR2 FYNNEI. The length of the CDR3 is 18 residues. This CDR3 reads CASSDRQRGGRGTGELFF. CDR3 DNA: TGTGCCAGCAGTGATAGGCAGCGGGGGGGCCGGGGCACCGGGGAGCTGTTTTTT.

The V gene is TRBV6-5, the J gene TRBJ1-2; D might be TRBD1 (5 bases). The germline gives CDR1 MNHEY, CDR2 SVGAGI. V lost 6 bases and J 5 bases, leaving 16 bases between the germline ends. The CDR3 runs 14 residues. The CDR3 here is CASSLERGWYGYTF. The DNA for the CDR3 is TGTGCCAGCAGCCTCGAGAGGGGATGGTATGGCTACACCTTC.

The rearrangement uses TRBV7-2 and TRBJ1-2; D gene unclear. The V end was cut by 4 bases, the J end by 4 bases, with 19 bases between. CDR1 and CDR2 (germline): SGHTA, FQGNSA. The CDR3 runs 16 residues. The CDR3 reads CASSSYGEAWGYGYTF. DNA for the CDR3: TGTGCCAGCAGCTCCTATGGGGAGGCCTGGGGCTATGGCTACACCTTC. Combining the CDR3 with reference TRBV7-2 and TRBJ1-2 gives the whole variable domain GAGVSQSPSNKVTEKGKDVELRCDPISGHTALYWYRQSLGQGLEFLIYFQGNSAPDKSGLPSDRFSAERTGGSVSTLTIQRTQQEDSAVYLCASSSYGEAWGYGYTFGSGTRLTVV.

The gene calls are TRBV5-4 and TRBJ2-7; the match to TRBD1 covers 9 bases. Germline loops: CDR1 SGHNT, CDR2 YYREEE (reference sequence). V gave up 4 bases and J gave up 7 bases; unmatched junction bases: 15. This CDR3 region has 16 residues. Written as DNA, the CDR3 is TGTGCCAGCAGCCCTGGCGCGGGACAGGGCTTGGGGGAGCAGTACTTC. Encoded protein: CASSPGAGQGLGEQYF.

V usage is TRBV5-5 and J usage is TRBJ2-2; no reliable D call. Between the trimmed V and J ends, which lost 0 bases and 8 bases, there was a span of 5 bases. There are 12 residues in the CDR3. CDR1 is SGHKS and CDR2 is YYEKEE in the germline V gene (reference sequence). This chain's CDR3 is CASSLAWGELFF. CDR3 nucleotides: TGTGCCAGCAGCTTGGCCTGGGGGGAGCTGTTTTTT.

This clone appeared once. The J gene is TRBJ1-1, the V gene TRBV27; D ambiguous. The CDR3 runs 14 residues. V lost 5 bases, J lost 5 bases, and 15 bases lay in between. Germline V gene sequence: CDR1 MNHEY, CDR2 SMNVEV (reference sequence). This CDR3 is CASSLSEERTEAFF. The CDR3 nucleotides read TGTGCCAGCAGTCTCTCCGAGGAGAGGACTGAAGCTTTCTTT.

This chain links TRBV19 with TRBJ1-5; D unresolved. Germline V gives CDR1 LNHDA, CDR2 SQIVND (reference sequence). The CDR3 loop spans 14 amino acids. V gave up 0 bases and J gave up 9 bases, with 12 bases separating them. DNA of the CDR3: TGTGCCAGTAGTATAGATTGGTCCGTAGGGCCCCAGCATTTT. Translated: CASSIDWSVGPQHF.

The chain uses TRBV18 and TRBJ2-7; D remains ambiguous. V dropped 6 bases and J dropped 4 bases, with 10 bases sitting between them. The CDR3 length is 12 residues. Germline-derived CDR1 and CDR2 are KGHSH and LQKENI. CDR3 coding DNA: TGTGCCAGCTCCCCGGACGGGTACGAGCAGTACTTC. Encoded protein: CASSPDGYEQYF.

This chain links TRBV9 with TRBJ2-1; TRBD1 agrees at 7 bases. Trimming at V came to 5 bases and at J to 5 bases, leaving 4 bases not matched to a gene. Germline V gene lookup returns CDR1 SGDLS and CDR2 YYNGEE. The length of the CDR3 is 13 residues. This CDR3 is CASRGGGDNEQFF. DNA of the CDR3: TGTGCCAGCAGAGGGGGCGGAGACAATGAGCAGTTCTTC.

This clone was picked up a small number of times. This chain links TRBV7-2 with TRBJ1-2, with a weak D call TRBD1 (5 bases). Per germline, CDR1 SGHTA and CDR2 FQGNSA. The CDR3 contains 13 residues. V shed 3 bases and J shed 7 bases, with 12 bases lying between them. For the CDR3, the DNA is TGTGCCAGCAGCTTCTATCTGGGGGGTGGCTACACCTTC. This codes for CASSFYLGGGYTF.

The chain couples TRBV4-1 to TRBJ2-1; D is unresolved. Germline V gene sequence: CDR1 MGHRA, CDR2 YSYEKL. The V end lost 0 bases, the J end lost 0 bases, and 6 bases lay between the germline ends. This CDR3 spans 15 amino acids. The DNA for the CDR3 is TGCGCCAGCAGCCAAGATGGTCGCTCCTACAATGAGCAGTTCTTC. Residues: CASSQDGRSYNEQFF.

The table lists this clone with a few counts. The chain is built from TRBV7-8 and TRBJ2-1; 8 bases align to TRBD2. CDR1 and CDR2 (germline): SGHVS, FQNEAQ. J was trimmed by 4 bases and V by 6 bases; bases with no gene match: 14. The CDR3 has 17 amino acids. In nucleotides, the CDR3 is TGTGCCAGCAGTCCCTCCGCGGTAGCGGGGCTATACAATGAGCAGTTCTTC. Residues: CASSPSAVAGLYNEQFF.

The V and J genes are TRBV27 and TRBJ2-7, with D unclear. Trimming took off 0 bases at V and 5 bases at J, with 8 bases between the two ends. CDR3 length: 13 amino acids. In germline, CDR1 is MNHEY, CDR2 SMNVEV (reference sequence). CDR3 sequence (DNA): TGTGCCAGCAGTTTATCCTTTAGGGACGAGCAGTACTTC. This sequence encodes CASSLSFRDEQYF.

The chain has TRBV19 and TRBJ2-2, with 8 bases lining up with TRBD1. The junction had 6 bases not matched to a gene; V was cut back by 2 bases and J by 4 bases. The CDR3 runs to 16 residues. Germline V lookup: CDR1 LNHDA, CDR2 SQIVND (reference sequence). The CDR3 coding sequence is TGTGCCAGTAGTATACTATTTGGGACAGGCACCGGGGAGCTGTTTTTT. This translates into CASSILFGTGTGELFF.

The V call is TRBV18, the J call TRBJ1-6; TRBD1 matches 7 bases. Germline trimming cut 6 bases from V and 8 bases from J; bases unmatched to any gene: 10. CDR1 KGHSH and CDR2 LQKENI come from the germline V gene. The CDR3 has 15 amino acids. The CDR3: CASSQLEGADSPLHF. DNA for the CDR3: TGTGCCAGCTCCCAATTAGAGGGGGCGGATTCACCCCTCCACTTT.

This clone has only a few counts. The rearrangement links TRBV12-3 or TRBV12-4 to TRBJ1-2, with 7 bases matching TRBD1. Trimming at V came to 8 bases and at J to 8 bases, leaving 11 bases not matched to a gene. The length of the CDR3 is 13 residues. The CDR3 region has the DNA TGTGCCAGCGGAGACAGGGTTGGGTACGGCTACACCTTC. It specifies CASGDRVGYGYTF.

J is TRBJ1-6 and V is TRBV27; D uncertain. This CDR3 comprises 15 residues. Germline V gene lookup returns CDR1 MNHEY and CDR2 SMNVEV (reference sequence). The V end was cut by 3 bases, the J end by 0 bases, with 6 bases between. The CDR3 DNA reads as TGTGCCAGCAGTTTCGCCTACTCCTATAATTCACCCCTCCACTTT. Translation: CASSFAYSYNSPLHF.

This clone has only one observation. This chain links TRBV5-4 with TRBJ2-2; 8 positions agree with TRBD2. This CDR3 has 14 residues. Germline CDR1 reads SGHNT; CDR2 reads YYREEE (reference sequence). J lost 5 bases, V lost 6 bases, and 6 bases had no gene match. CDR3 loop: CASNSGVGTGELFF. The DNA of the CDR3 is TGTGCCAGCAATAGCGGGGTAGGGACCGGGGAGCTGTTTTTT.

The sample holds one count of this clone. V and J are TRBV6-4 and TRBJ1-2; no clear D gene. Deletions cut 6 bases from V and 3 bases from J, with 20 bases between. The CDR3 sequence is 16 residues long. Looked up from germline, CDR1 is MRHNA and CDR2 is SNTAGT. DNA of the CDR3: TGTGCCAGCAGAAAGGCGGACGGAGGACCGGACTATGGCTACACCTTC. This encodes CASRKADGGPDYGYTF.

By proportion, this clone is medium-sized. The rearrangement uses TRBV30 and TRBJ1-2; 9 nucleotides match TRBD1. Germline values: CDR1 GTSNPN, CDR2 SVGIG (reference sequence). With V trimmed by 0 bases and J by 6 bases, 11 bases remained unmatched. This CDR3 contains 16 residues. For the CDR3, the DNA is TGTGCCTGGAGTGTATGGGACAGGGAATTCCTTGATGGCTACACCTTC. This gives the protein CAWSVWDREFLDGYTF.

The V call is TRBV30, the J call TRBJ2-7, with no clear D. This CDR3 is 15 amino acids long. Trimming removed 2 bases at V and 2 bases at J, with 16 bases between. From germline, CDR1 is GTSNPN and CDR2 SVGIG (reference sequence). The CDR3 loop is CAWSYPRDYTYEQYF. In nucleotides, the CDR3 is TGTGCCTGGAGTTATCCTAGGGATTACACCTACGAGCAGTACTTC.

The rearrangement links TRBV2 to TRBJ2-2; the D gene is possibly TRBD2 (6 bases). V dropped 8 bases and J dropped 4 bases, with 17 bases sitting between them. The V gene's germline CDR1 is SNHLY and CDR2 FYNNEI. The CDR3 is 15 residues long. CDR3 bases: TGTGCCAGCGATCGAGGGAGGACAAGCACCGGGGAGCTGTTTTTT. Encoded protein: CASDRGRTSTGELFF.

V usage is TRBV30 and J usage is TRBJ2-1; D is unclear. The CDR3 extends over 11 amino acids. Trimming removed 1 base from V and 7 bases from J, with 5 bases in between. CDR1 and CDR2 (germline): GTSNPN, SVGIG (reference sequence). Here the CDR3 DNA reads TGTGCCTGGAGTGAGGGTAATGAGCAGTTCTTC. This sequence encodes CAWSEGNEQFF.

V is TRBV5-1 and J is TRBJ2-1, with 10 bases lining up with TRBD2. The germline CDR1 and CDR2 sequences are SGHRS and YFSETQ. This CDR3 has 16 amino acids. The ends lost 3 bases at V and 2 bases at J; junction bases unmatched: 5. The CDR3 sequence is CASSSGLAAPYNEQFF. CDR3 sequence (DNA): TGCGCCAGCAGCTCCGGACTAGCGGCCCCCTACAATGAGCAGTTCTTC.

The chain combines TRBV5-1 with TRBJ1-1; 9 positions match TRBD1. V lost 3 bases, J lost 4 bases, and 7 bases stayed unmatched. CDR1 SGHRS and CDR2 YFSETQ come from the germline V gene. This CDR3 has 15 residues. The CDR3 coding sequence is TGCGCCAGCAGCTACCTCGGGACAGGGAGCACTGAAGCTTTCTTT. Protein product: CASSYLGTGSTEAFF.

The rearrangement uses TRBV7-9 and TRBJ1-2; D may be TRBD1 (6 bases). Germline V gene data show CDR1 as SEHNR and CDR2 as FQNEAQ (reference sequence). Between the trimmed V and J ends, which lost 8 bases and 7 bases, there was a span of 20 bases. This CDR3 has 14 amino acids. Written as DNA, the CDR3 is TGTGCCAGCCGACTCTGGACAGCGGATTCTGGCTACACCTTC. Protein product: CASRLWTADSGYTF.

The gene calls are TRBV10-3 and TRBJ2-2; D not resolved. The germline CDR1 and CDR2 sequences are ENHRY and SYGVKD. The V and J ends lost 2 bases and 7 bases respectively, with 11 bases between them. CDR3 size: 14 residues. The CDR3 here is CAISESELGGELFF. The CDR3 DNA reads as TGTGCCATCAGTGAGAGCGAGTTGGGCGGGGAGCTGTTTTTT.